This entry concerns a single TCR beta chain. These data come from a study of T-cell reconstitution after alpha-beta-depleted transplantation in children. J gave up 3 bases and V 0 bases, and 4 bases lay outside the gene matches. CDR1 is LGHNA, CDR2 YSLEER, per germline. This CDR3 is 16 amino acids long. It was with unique molecular identifiers that the TCRbeta library was prepared. TCRdb re-derived calls from the PCR reads in MiXCR, one entry per CDR3 protein. The table includes over 200,000 distinct CDR3 sequences, about a tenth detected once. The sequence came from a human donor who donated a stem cell graft to a child with acute lymphoblastic leukemia. The sequencing here drew on PBMCs from the stem cell graft donor, taken from the stem cell graft. The V and J genes are TRBV4-3 and TRBJ2-2; 7 positions match TRBD2. The CDR3: CASSQEGAGDTGELFF. Here the CDR3 DNA reads TGCGCCAGCAGCCAAGAAGGGGCGGGGGACACCGGGGAGCTGTTTTTT.